This T cell receptor (beta chain) was sequenced in a study of STAT5B mutations in CD4+ large granular lymphocyte leukemia. Study conclusions and caveats: Patient CD4-sorted repertoires looked more clonal than healthy CD4+ repertoires, even without putative leukemic clones.

Profiled with immunoSEQ multiplex PCR; TCRdb holds only in-frame clones, not every one. The data contain around 37,000 clones, approximately 72% of them singletons. In its sample, this clone was seen once. What it binds is unknown. The CDR3 sequence is 12 residues long. CDR1 and CDR2 (germline): SGHDN, FVKESK. V was clipped by 4 bases and J by 7 bases, with 10 bases between them. The V and J genes are TRBV14 and TRBJ1-2; D is uncertain. This TCR derives from a human donor in good health. Specimen: CD4+ T cells from blood buffy coats. CDR3 sequence (DNA): TGTGCCAGCAGCCCGTCTGCGCGTGGCTACACCTTC. The encoded protein is CASSPSARGYTF.